Reported below is one T cell receptor beta chain. Its matching antigen is unknown. Assay used: immunoSEQ multiplex PCR; TCRdb lists only in-frame clones, some missing. The sample consists of around 300,000 clones, roughly 90% of them appearing once. The sample belongs to a study of Ad26.COV2.S vaccination and SARS-CoV-2 variants. On the study more broadly: Intramuscular Ad26.COV2.S doses were given once or twice, 56 days apart.

Study-wide results and caveats: Reported post-vaccination CD8+ and CD4+ T cell responses to spike showed substantial breadth. Total responses of T cells may have been underestimated by the analyses of TCR breadth and depth.

The treatment: approximately 18 received Ad26.COV2.S at low or high dose, single or two shots; roughly five received placebo; per-sample allocation not given. The samples were gathered on day 63 after the first injection of vaccine or placebo. The vaccine delivered Wuhan-strain SARS-CoV-2 spike through an Ad26 vector. The CDR3 sequence is 15 residues long. Trimming pared 5 bases from V and 1 base from J, leaving 14 bases between. Germline-derived CDR1 and CDR2 are MDHEN and SYDVKM. This clonotype was sampled from a person aged 18-60 years who received the Ad26.COV2.S COVID-19 vaccine or a placebo. Here the sequenced sample was peripheral blood, taken in a trial of Ad26.COV2.S vaccine versus placebo. The chain carries TRBV28 and TRBJ1-1; a weak D match, TRBD1 (5 bases). The chain's CDR3 is CASSRIVGGNTEAFF. The DNA of the CDR3 is TGTGCCAGCAGTCGGATCGTGGGGGGGAACACTGAAGCTTTCTTT.